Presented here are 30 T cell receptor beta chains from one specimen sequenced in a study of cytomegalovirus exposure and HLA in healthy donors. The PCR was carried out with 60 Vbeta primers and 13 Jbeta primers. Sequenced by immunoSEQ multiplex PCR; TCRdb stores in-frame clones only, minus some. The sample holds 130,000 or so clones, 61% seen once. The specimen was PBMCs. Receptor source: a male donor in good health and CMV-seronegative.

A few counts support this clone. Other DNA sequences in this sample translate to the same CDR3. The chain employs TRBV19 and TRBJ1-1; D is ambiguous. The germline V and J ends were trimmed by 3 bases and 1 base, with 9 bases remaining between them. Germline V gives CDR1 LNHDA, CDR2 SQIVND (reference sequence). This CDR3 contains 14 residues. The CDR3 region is CASSIGQKNTEAFF. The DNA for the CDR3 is TGTGCCAGTAGTATTGGCCAGAAGAACACTGAAGCTTTCTTT.

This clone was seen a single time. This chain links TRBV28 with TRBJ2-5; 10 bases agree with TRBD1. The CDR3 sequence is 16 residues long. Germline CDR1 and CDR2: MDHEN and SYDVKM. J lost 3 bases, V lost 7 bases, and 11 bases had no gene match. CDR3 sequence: CASTQFSDRGEETQYF. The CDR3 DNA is TGTGCCAGCACCCAATTCTCGGACAGGGGGGAAGAGACCCAGTACTTC.

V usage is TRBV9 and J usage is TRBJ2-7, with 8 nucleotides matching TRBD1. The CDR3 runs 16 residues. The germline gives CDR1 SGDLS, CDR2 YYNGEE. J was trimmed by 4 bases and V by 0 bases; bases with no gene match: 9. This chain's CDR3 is CASSVGPQGAQYEQYF. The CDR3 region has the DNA TGTGCCAGCAGCGTAGGGCCGCAGGGGGCGCAATACGAGCAGTACTTC.

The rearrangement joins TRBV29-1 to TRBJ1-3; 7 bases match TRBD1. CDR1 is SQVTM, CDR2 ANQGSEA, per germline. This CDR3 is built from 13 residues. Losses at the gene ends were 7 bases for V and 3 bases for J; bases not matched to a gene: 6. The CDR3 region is CSAAGTDGNTIYF. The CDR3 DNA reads TGCAGCGCCGCGGGGACAGATGGAAACACCATATATTTT. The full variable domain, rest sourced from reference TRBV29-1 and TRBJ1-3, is SAVISQKPSRDICQRGTSLTIQCQVDSQVTMMFWYRQQPGQSLTLIATANQGSEATYESGFVIDKFPISRPNLTFSTLTVSNMSPEDSSIYLCSAAGTDGNTIYFGEGSWLTVV.

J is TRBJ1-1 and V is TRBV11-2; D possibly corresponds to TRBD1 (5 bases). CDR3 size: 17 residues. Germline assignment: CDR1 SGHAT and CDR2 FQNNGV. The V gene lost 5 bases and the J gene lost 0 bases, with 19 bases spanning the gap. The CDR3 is CASSNSGLGGMNTEAFF. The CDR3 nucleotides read TGTGCCAGCAGCAATTCGGGGTTGGGGGGGATGAACACTGAAGCTTTCTTT.

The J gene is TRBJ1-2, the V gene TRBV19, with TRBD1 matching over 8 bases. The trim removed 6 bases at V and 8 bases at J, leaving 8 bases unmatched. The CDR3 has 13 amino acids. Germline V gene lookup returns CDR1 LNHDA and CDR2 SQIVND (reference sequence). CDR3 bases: TGTGCCAGTAGCCAGGACAGGGTTGGGGGCTACACCTTC. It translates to CASSQDRVGGYTF. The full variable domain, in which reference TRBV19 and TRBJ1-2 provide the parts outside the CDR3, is DGGITQSPKYLFRKEGQNVTLSCEQNLNHDAMYWYRQDPGQGLRLIYYSQIVNDFQKGDIAEGYSVSREKKESFPLTVTSAQKNPTAFYLCASSQDRVGGYTFGSGTRLTVV.

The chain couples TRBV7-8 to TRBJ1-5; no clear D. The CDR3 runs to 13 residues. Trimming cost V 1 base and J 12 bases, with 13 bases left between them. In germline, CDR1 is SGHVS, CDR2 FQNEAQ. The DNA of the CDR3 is TGTGCCAGCAGCTTAGGGTCGGTTTTTGACCAGCATTTT. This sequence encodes CASSLGSVFDQHF.

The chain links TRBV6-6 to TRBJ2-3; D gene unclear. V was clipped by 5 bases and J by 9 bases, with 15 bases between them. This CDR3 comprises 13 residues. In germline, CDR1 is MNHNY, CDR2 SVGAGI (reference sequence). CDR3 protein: CASSLPPARTQYF. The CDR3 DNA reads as TGTGCCAGCAGTCTACCTCCCGCACGGACGCAGTATTTT.

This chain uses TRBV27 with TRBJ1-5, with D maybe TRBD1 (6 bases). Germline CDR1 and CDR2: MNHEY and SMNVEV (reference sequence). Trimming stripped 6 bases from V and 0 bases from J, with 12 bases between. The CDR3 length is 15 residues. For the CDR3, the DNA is TGTGCCAGCAGGGGGGCAGGGGTTAGCAATCAGCCCCAGCATTTT. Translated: CASRGAGVSNQPQHF.

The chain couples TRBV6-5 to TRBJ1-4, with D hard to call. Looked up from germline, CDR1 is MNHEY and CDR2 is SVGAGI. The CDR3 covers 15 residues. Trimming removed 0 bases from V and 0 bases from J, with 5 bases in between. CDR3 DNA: TGTGCCAGCAGTTACTCAACTGCAACTAATGAAAAACTGTTTTTT. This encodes CASSYSTATNEKLFF.

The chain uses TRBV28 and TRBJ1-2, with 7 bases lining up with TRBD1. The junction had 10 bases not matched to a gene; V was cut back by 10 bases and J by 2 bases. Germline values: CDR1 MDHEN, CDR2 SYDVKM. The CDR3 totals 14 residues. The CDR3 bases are TGTGCCACCAACCTAGGGGGCGGAAACTATGGCTACACCTTC. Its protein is CATNLGGGNYGYTF.

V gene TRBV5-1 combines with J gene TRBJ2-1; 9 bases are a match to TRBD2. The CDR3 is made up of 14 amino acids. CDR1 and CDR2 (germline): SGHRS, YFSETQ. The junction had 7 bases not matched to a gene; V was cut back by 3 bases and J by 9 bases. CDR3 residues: CASSWLAGSSEQFF. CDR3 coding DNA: TGCGCCAGCAGCTGGCTAGCGGGGTCCTCTGAGCAGTTCTTC.

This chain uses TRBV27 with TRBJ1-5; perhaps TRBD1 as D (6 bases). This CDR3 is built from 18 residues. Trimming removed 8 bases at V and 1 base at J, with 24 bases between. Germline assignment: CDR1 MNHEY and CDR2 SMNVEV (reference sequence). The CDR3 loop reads CASGLIQSQGTSNQPQHF. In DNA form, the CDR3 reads TGTGCCAGCGGACTTATACAGTCTCAAGGGACAAGCAATCAGCCCCAGCATTTT.

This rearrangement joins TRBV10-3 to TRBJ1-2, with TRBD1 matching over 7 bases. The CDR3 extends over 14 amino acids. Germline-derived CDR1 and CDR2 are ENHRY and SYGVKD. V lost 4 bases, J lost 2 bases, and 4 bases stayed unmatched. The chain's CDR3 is CAISGGQQNYGYTF. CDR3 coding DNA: TGTGCCATCAGTGGGGGACAGCAGAACTATGGCTACACCTTC.

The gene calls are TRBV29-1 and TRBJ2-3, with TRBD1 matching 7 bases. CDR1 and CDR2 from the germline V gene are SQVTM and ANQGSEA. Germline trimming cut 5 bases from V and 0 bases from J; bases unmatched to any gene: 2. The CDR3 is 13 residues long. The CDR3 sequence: CSVWDSSTDTQYF. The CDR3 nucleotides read TGCAGCGTTTGGGACAGTAGCACAGATACGCAGTATTTT.

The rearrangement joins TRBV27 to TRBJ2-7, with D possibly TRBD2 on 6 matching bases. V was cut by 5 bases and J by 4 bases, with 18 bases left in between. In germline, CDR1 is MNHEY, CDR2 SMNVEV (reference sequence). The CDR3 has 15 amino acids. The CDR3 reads CASSPPGGESYEQYF. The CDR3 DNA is TGTGCCAGCAGTCCCCCGGGCGGGGAATCTTACGAGCAGTACTTC.

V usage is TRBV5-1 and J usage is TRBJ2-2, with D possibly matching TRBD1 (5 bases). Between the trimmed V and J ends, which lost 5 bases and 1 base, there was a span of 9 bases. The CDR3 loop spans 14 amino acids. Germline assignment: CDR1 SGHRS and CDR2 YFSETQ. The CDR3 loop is CASSLGLNTGELFF. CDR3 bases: TGCGCCAGCAGTCTGGGGCTGAACACCGGGGAGCTGTTTTTT.

CDR3 coding DNA: TGTGCCAGCAGTCCGCGGGGGGGGCCGAGCTCCTACGAGCAGTACTTC. Protein sequence: CASSPRGGPSSYEQYF. The chain combines TRBV27 with TRBJ2-7, with 9 bases matching TRBD2. V gave up 5 bases and J gave up 0 bases; unmatched junction bases: 8. This CDR3 region has 16 residues. The germline CDR1 and CDR2 sequences are MNHEY and SMNVEV (reference sequence).

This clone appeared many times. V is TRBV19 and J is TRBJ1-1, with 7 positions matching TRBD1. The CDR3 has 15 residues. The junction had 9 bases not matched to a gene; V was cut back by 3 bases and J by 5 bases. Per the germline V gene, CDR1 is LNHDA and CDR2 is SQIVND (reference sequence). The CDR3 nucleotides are TGTGCCAGTAGTATTTCGTCAGGGGGGATAACTGAAGCTTTCTTT. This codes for CASSISSGGITEAFF. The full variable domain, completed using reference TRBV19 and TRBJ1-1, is DGGITQSPKYLFRKEGQNVTLSCEQNLNHDAMYWYRQDPGQGLRLIYYSQIVNDFQKGDIAEGYSVSREKKESFPLTVTSAQKNPTAFYLCASSISSGGITEAFFGQGTRLTVV.

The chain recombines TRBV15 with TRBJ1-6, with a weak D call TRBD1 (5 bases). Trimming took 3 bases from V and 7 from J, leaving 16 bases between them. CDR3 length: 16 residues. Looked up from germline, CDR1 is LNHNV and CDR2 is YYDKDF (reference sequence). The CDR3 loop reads CATSSRRGLRNSPLHF. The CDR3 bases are TGTGCCACCAGCAGTCGGAGGGGTTTGCGCAATTCACCCCTCCACTTT.

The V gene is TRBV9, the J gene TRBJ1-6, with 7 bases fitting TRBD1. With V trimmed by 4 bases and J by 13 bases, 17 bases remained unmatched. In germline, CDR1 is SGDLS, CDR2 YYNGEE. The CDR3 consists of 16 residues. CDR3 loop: CASSPGRGQNRTPLHF. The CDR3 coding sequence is TGTGCCAGCAGCCCGGGAAGGGGGCAAAACAGGACCCCCCTCCACTTT.

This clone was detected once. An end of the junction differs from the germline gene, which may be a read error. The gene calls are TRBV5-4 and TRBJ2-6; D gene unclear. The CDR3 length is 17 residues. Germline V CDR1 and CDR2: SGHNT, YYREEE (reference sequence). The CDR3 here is CASSQVSESSGANVLTF. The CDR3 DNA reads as TGCGCCAGCAGCCAAGTGTCGGAGTCCTCTGGGGCCAACGTCCTGACTTTC.

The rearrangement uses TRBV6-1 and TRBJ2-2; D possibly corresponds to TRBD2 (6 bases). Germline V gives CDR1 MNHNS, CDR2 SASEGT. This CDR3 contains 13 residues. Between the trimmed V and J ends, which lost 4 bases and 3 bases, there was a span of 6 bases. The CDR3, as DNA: TGTGCCAGCAGTGGGGGGGACACCGGGGAGCTGTTTTTT. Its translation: CASSGGDTGELFF.

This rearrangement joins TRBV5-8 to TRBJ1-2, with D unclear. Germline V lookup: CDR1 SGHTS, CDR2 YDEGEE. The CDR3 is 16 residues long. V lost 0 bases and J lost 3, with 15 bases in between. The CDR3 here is CASSLEGWEPDYGYTF. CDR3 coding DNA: TGTGCCAGCAGCTTGGAGGGTTGGGAGCCGGACTATGGCTACACCTTC.

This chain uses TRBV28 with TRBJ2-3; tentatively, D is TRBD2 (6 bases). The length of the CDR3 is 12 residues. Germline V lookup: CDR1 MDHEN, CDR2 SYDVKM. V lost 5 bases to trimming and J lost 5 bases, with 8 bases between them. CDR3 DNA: TGTGCCAGCAGTCTCGGGGGAGATACGCAGTATTTT. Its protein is CASSLGGDTQYF.

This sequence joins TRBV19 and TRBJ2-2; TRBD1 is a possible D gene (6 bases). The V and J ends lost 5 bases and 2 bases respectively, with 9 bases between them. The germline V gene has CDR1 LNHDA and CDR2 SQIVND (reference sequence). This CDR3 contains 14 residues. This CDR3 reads CASSLDRNTGELFF. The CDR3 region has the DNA TGTGCCAGTAGTCTGGACAGAAACACCGGGGAGCTGTTTTTT.

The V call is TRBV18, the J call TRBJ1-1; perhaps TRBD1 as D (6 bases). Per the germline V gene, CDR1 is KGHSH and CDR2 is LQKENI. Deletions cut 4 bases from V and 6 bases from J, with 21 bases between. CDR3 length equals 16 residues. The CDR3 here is CASSRVDGTGQSEAFF. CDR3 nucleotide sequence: TGTGCCAGCTCACGCGTAGACGGAACAGGGCAATCTGAAGCTTTCTTT.

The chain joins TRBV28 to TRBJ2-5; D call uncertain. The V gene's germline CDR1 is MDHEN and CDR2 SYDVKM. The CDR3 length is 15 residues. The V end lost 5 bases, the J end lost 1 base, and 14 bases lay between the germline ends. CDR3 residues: CASSPEGRIQETQYF. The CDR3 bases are TGTGCCAGCAGTCCCGAAGGCAGGATCCAAGAGACCCAGTACTTC.

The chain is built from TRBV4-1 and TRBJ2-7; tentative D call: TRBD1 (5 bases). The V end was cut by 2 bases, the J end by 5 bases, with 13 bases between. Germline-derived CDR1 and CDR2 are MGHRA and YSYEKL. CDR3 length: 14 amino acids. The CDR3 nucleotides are TGCGCCAGCAGCCAACTTCCGCAGGGCCACGAGCAGTACTTC. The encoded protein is CASSQLPQGHEQYF.

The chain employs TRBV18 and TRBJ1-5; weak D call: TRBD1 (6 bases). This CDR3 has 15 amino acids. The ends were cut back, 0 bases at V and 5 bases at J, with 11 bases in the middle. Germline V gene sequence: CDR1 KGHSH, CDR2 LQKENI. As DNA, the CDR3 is TGTGCCAGCTCACCACCCCAAGGACAGCATCAGCCCCAGCATTTT. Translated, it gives CASSPPQGQHQPQHF.